This passage covers 18 T cell receptor beta chains from one sample sequenced in a study of shared clonotypes between healthy human individuals. Produced via immunoSEQ multiplex PCR; TCRdb's table is partial and in-frame only. The sample contains roughly 1,800,000 clones, less than 95% of which appear only once. CD45RO-negative, CCR7-selected cells formed the naive CD8 fraction, which excluded terminally differentiated effector memory CD45RA+ cells. Sequencing was performed on naive CD8+ T cells sorted from blood. The receptors here all came from a man aged 18-30 years in good health.

The chain joins TRBV9 to TRBJ2-5; 9 positions match TRBD2. This CDR3 is built from 14 residues. The germline gives CDR1 SGDLS, CDR2 YYNGEE. The ends lost 4 bases at V and 6 bases at J; junction bases unmatched: 7. In DNA form, the CDR3 reads TGTGCCAGCAGCCCACCTAGCGGGATAAAGACCCAGTACTTC. Translated: CASSPPSGIKTQYF.

V and J are TRBV29-1 and TRBJ2-7; 10 nucleotides line up with TRBD2. This CDR3 is 15 amino acids long. Germline CDR1 and CDR2: SQVTM and ANQGSEA. V lost 6 bases and J lost 4; bases outside the gene matches: 12. The CDR3 nucleotides read TGCAGCGTCTTCACCCCCGGGACTAGCGTTTACGAGCAGTACTTC. Amino acid sequence: CSVFTPGTSVYEQYF.

The chain uses TRBV7-2 and TRBJ2-7; 11 bases line up with TRBD2. Germline values: CDR1 SGHTA, CDR2 FQGNSA. Trimming cost V 3 bases and J 0 bases; bases outside gene matches: 4. This CDR3 has 16 residues. Here the CDR3 reads CASSFLAGGFSYEQYF. The CDR3 DNA sequence: TGTGCCAGCAGCTTCCTAGCGGGAGGTTTCTCCTACGAGCAGTACTTC.

The chain uses TRBV4-1 and TRBJ2-3; weak D call: TRBD1 (5 bases). Germline V CDR1 and CDR2: MGHRA, YSYEKL. Between the trimmed V and J ends, which lost 2 bases and 5 bases, there was a span of 11 bases. This CDR3 has 14 residues. CDR3 protein: CASSQLQGEDTQYF. DNA for the CDR3: TGCGCCAGCAGCCAACTACAAGGGGAAGATACGCAGTATTTT.

The rearrangement uses TRBV2 and TRBJ2-5; D is ambiguous. The CDR3 covers 16 residues. The V end lost 4 bases, the J end lost 2 bases, and 17 bases lay between the germline ends. The germline CDR1 and CDR2 sequences are SNHLY and FYNNEI. The CDR3 here is CASSVEVPGLQETQYF. The CDR3 nucleotides are TGTGCCAGCAGTGTAGAAGTCCCCGGCCTTCAAGAGACCCAGTACTTC.

The CDR3 sequence is CASSFMGYNEKLFF. As DNA, the CDR3 is TGTGCCAGCAGCTTCATGGGGTATAATGAAAAACTGTTTTTT. This chain uses TRBV5-4 with TRBJ1-4; D is uncertain. The CDR3 consists of 14 residues. CDR1 SGHNT and CDR2 YYREEE come from the germline V gene (reference sequence). V was trimmed by 2 bases and J by 4 bases, leaving 9 bases between them.

The V gene is TRBV4-1, the J gene TRBJ2-1; D unresolved. Deletions cut 2 bases from V and 5 bases from J, with 4 bases between. Germline values: CDR1 MGHRA, CDR2 YSYEKL. This CDR3 has 12 residues. The DNA for the CDR3 is TGCGCCAGCAGCCAACAGGACAATGAGCAGTTCTTC. Its protein product is CASSQQDNEQFF.

Here the CDR3 reads CATFSGGSYNEQFF. CDR3 bases: TGTGCCACGTTCTCGGGGGGCTCCTACAATGAGCAGTTCTTC. The chain carries TRBV10-3 and TRBJ2-1; 7 bases fit TRBD2. The ends lost 10 bases at V and 0 bases at J; junction bases unmatched: 6. CDR1 is ENHRY, CDR2 SYGVKD, per germline. The CDR3 is made up of 14 amino acids.

On this clone: Other DNA sequences in the same sample also yield this CDR3. The genes are TRBV6-1 and TRBJ1-2, with 9 positions matching TRBD1. V was clipped by 3 bases and J by 2 bases; unmatched bases: 4. Germline V gene sequence: CDR1 MNHNS, CDR2 SASEGT. The CDR3 totals 15 residues. CDR3 sequence reads: CASSERGQGNYGYTF. CDR3 nucleotides: TGTGCCAGCAGTGAGAGAGGACAGGGGAACTATGGCTACACCTTC.

The gene calls are TRBV19 and TRBJ2-7; the D is unclear. The CDR3 covers 15 residues. The ends were cut back, 2 bases at V and 0 bases at J, with 11 bases in the middle. Looked up from germline, CDR1 is LNHDA and CDR2 is SQIVND (reference sequence). CDR3 in DNA: TGTGCCAGTAGTATAAGCACAGCTCTCTCCTACGAGCAGTACTTC. Amino acids: CASSISTALSYEQYF.

The V gene is TRBV5-6, the J gene TRBJ1-5, with D unclear. Germline CDR1 SGHDT, CDR2 YYEEEE. V was shortened by 2 bases and J by 5 bases, with 8 bases between the two germline ends. The length of the CDR3 is 13 residues. CDR3 sequence reads: CASSLSGDQPQHF. The DNA for the CDR3 is TGTGCCAGCAGCTTAAGTGGGGATCAGCCCCAGCATTTT.

This chain uses TRBV7-8 with TRBJ2-3; 10 bases fit TRBD2. V was clipped by 4 bases and J by 2 bases; unmatched bases: 3. The CDR3 totals 15 residues. Germline loops: CDR1 SGHVS, CDR2 FQNEAQ. CDR3 in DNA: TGTGCCAGCAGCTCCGGACTAGCGGCCACAGATACGCAGTATTTT. Its translation: CASSSGLAATDTQYF.

The gene calls are TRBV9 and TRBJ1-1; D is perhaps TRBD1 (5 bases). CDR3 length equals 17 residues. Germline V gene data show CDR1 as SGDLS and CDR2 as YYNGEE. V was trimmed by 1 base and J by 0 bases, leaving 16 bases between them. CDR3 nucleotide sequence: TGTGCCAGCAGCGTATTAGTAACGGGAGGGGTGAACACTGAAGCTTTCTTT. Encoded protein: CASSVLVTGGVNTEAFF.

The genes are TRBV11-2 and TRBJ1-1; D unclear. V lost 5 bases and J lost 0, with 19 bases in between. Germline V CDR1 and CDR2: SGHAT, FQNNGV. The CDR3 is 17 residues long. This CDR3 reads CASSTPGAVGMNTEAFF. Written as DNA, the CDR3 is TGTGCCAGCAGCACCCCGGGCGCGGTAGGAATGAACACTGAAGCTTTCTTT.

V and J are TRBV28 and TRBJ1-1; maybe TRBD1 (5 bases). Germline assignment: CDR1 MDHEN and CDR2 SYDVKM. CDR3 size: 14 residues. V lost 6 bases, J lost 3 bases, and 14 bases lay in between. CDR3 nucleotides: TGTGCCAGCAGCTCAACCCGGGACCACACTGAAGCTTTCTTT. Protein sequence: CASSSTRDHTEAFF.

V is TRBV2 and J is TRBJ2-6; D call uncertain. This CDR3 has 20 amino acids. V was pared by 6 bases and J by 4 bases, with 28 bases between. The germline V gene has CDR1 SNHLY and CDR2 FYNNEI. The CDR3 nucleotides are TGTGCCAGCAGCGAAAGTACGGAAGAGAGTGCCCTTTGGGGGGCCAACGTCCTGACTTTC. Translating it yields CASSESTEESALWGANVLTF. Drawing the rest from reference TRBV2 and TRBJ2-6, the complete variable domain is EPEVTQTPSHQVTQMGQEVILRCVPISNHLYFYWYRQILGQKVEFLVSFYNNEISEKSEIFDDQFSVERPDGSNFTLKIRSTKLEDSAMYFCASSESTEESALWGANVLTFGAGSRLTVL.

The chain has TRBV19 and TRBJ1-4, with 10 bases identical to TRBD1. The CDR3 totals 15 residues. V gave up 1 base and J gave up 8 bases; unmatched junction bases: 4. Per the germline V gene, CDR1 is LNHDA and CDR2 is SQIVND (reference sequence). CDR3 DNA sequence: TGTGCCAGTAGTATAGGGACAGGGGGGTACGAAAAACTGTTTTTT. Protein: CASSIGTGGYEKLFF.

With regard to this clone: This specimen includes other DNA sequences encoding the same CDR3. V gene TRBV6-5 combines with J gene TRBJ2-7; either TRBD1 or TRBD2 may supply D (5 bases each). V dropped 5 bases and J dropped 1 base, with 12 bases sitting between them. This CDR3 has 14 residues. Germline-derived CDR1 and CDR2 are MNHEY and SVGAGI. In DNA form, the CDR3 reads TGTGCCAGCAGTCCCCGGGACCCATCCTACGAGCAGTACTTC. It is translated as CASSPRDPSYEQYF.